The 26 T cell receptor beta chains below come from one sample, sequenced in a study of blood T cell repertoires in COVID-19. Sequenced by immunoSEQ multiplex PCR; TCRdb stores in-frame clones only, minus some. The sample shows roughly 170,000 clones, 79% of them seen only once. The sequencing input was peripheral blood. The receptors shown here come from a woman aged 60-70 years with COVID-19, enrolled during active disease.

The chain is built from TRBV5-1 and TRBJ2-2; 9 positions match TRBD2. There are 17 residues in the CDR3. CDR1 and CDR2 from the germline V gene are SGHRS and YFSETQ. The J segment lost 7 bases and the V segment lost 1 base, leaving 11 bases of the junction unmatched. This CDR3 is CASSLITAGGSVGELFF. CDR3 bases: TGCGCCAGCAGCTTGATCACCGCGGGAGGGTCGGTCGGGGAGCTGTTTTTT.

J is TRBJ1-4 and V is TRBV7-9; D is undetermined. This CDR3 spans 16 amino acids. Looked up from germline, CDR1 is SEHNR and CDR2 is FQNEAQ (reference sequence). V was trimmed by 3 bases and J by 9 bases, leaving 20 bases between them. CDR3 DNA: TGTGCCAGCAGCTTCGGCTCAGGCTCTGGGGAGCAAAAACTGTTTTTT. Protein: CASSFGSGSGEQKLFF.

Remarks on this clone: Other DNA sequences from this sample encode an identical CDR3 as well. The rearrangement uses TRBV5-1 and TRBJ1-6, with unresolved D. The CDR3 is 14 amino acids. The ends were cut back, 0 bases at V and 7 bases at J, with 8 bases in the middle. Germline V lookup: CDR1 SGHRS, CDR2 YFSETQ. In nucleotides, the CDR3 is TGCGCCAGCAGCTTGGGGGAGAGGAATTCACCCCTCCACTTT. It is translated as CASSLGERNSPLHF.

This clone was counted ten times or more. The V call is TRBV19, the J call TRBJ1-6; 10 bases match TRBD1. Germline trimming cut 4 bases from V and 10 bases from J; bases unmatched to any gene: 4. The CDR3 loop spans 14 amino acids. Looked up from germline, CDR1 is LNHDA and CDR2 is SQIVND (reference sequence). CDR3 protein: CASSTTGGDSPLHF. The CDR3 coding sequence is TGTGCCAGTAGTACGACAGGGGGCGACTCACCCCTCCACTTT.

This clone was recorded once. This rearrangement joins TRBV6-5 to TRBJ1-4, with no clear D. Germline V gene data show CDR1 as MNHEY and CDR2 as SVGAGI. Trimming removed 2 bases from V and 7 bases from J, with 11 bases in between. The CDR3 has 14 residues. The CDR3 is CASSYGRVGEKLFF. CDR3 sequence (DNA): TGTGCCAGCAGTTACGGGAGAGTCGGTGAAAAACTGTTTTTT.

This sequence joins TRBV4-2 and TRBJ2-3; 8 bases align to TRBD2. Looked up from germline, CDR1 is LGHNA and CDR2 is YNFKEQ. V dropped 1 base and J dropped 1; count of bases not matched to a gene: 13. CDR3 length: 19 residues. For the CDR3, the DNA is TGTGCCAGCAGCCAAGTCCGAGCGGGGGCCTCTTTTGGCACAGATACGCAGTATTTT. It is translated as CASSQVRAGASFGTDTQYF.

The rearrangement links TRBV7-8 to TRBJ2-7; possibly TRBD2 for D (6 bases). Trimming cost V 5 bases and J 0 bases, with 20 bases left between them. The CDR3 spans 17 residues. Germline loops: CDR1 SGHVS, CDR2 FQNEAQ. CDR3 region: CASSPSGGAGISYEQYV. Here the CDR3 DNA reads TGTGCCAGCAGCCCCTCGGGCGGGGCAGGGATCTCCTACGAGCAGTACGTC.

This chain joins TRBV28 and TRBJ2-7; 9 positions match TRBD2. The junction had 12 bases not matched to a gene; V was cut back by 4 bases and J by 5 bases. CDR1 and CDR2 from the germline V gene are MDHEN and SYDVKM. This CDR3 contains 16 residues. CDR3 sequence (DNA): TGTGCCAGCAGTTCCTTCTCCGGGACTAGCCCCGACGAGCAGTACTTC. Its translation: CASSSFSGTSPDEQYF.

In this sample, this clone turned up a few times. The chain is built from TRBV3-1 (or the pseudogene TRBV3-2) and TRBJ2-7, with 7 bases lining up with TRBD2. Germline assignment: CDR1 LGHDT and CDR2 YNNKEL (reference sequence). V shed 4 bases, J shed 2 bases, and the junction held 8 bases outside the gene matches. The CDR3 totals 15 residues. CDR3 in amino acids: CASSPSPGLAYEQYF. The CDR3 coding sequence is TGTGCCAGCAGCCCTTCACCCGGACTAGCCTACGAGCAGTACTTC.

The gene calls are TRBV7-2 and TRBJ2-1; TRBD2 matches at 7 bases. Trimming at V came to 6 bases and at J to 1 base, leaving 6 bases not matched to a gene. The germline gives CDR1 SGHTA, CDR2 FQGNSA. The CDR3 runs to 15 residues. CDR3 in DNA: TGTGCCAGCAGTCCGCTAGCGGTATCCTACAATGAGCAGTTCTTC. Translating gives CASSPLAVSYNEQFF.

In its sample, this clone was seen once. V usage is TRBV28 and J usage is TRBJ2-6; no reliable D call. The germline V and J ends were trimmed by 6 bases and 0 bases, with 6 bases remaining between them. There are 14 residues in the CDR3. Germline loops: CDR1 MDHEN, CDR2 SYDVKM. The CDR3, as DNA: TGTGCCAGCAGCCGAGACTCTGGGGCCAACGTCCTGACTTTC. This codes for CASSRDSGANVLTF.

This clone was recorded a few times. The CDR3 reads CASSLDGPGGTNEKLFF. DNA of the CDR3: TGCGCCAGCAGCCTGGATGGCCCCGGGGGAACTAATGAAAAACTGTTTTTT. The chain combines TRBV5-1 with TRBJ1-4; the D gene is possibly TRBD1 (5 bases). The CDR3 consists of 17 residues. The V gene's germline CDR1 is SGHRS and CDR2 YFSETQ. The V and J ends lost 4 bases and 1 base respectively, with 17 bases between them.

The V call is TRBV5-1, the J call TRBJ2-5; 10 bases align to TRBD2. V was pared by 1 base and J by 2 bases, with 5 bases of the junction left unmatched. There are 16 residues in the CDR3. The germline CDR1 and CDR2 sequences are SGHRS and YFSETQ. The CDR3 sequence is CASSLLPSGGQETQYF. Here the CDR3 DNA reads TGCGCCAGCAGCTTGTTGCCTAGCGGGGGACAAGAGACCCAGTACTTC. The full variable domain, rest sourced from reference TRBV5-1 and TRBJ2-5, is KAGVTQTPRYLIKTRGQQVTLSCSPISGHRSVSWYQQTPGQGLQFLFEYFSETQRNKGNFPGRFSGRQFSNSRSEMNVSTLELGDSALYLCASSLLPSGGQETQYFGPGTRLLVL.

The CDR3 nucleotides are TGTGCCAGCAGTTCCCTCCATGGCGGGAGGGCGAACACCGGGGAGCTGTTTTTT. This codes for CASSSLHGGRANTGELFF. The chain employs TRBV6-2 or TRBV6-3 and TRBJ2-2, with 9 nucleotides matching TRBD2. Unmatched junction bases numbered 9, after V lost 4 bases and J lost 0 bases. Germline lookup yields CDR1 MNHEY and CDR2 SVGEGT. The CDR3 extends over 18 amino acids.

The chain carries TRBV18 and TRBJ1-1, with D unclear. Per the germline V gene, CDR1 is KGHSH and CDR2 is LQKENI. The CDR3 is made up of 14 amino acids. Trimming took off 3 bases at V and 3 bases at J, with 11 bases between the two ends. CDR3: CASSPRRDDTEAFF. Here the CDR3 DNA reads TGTGCCAGCTCACCTAGGAGGGATGACACTGAAGCTTTCTTT.

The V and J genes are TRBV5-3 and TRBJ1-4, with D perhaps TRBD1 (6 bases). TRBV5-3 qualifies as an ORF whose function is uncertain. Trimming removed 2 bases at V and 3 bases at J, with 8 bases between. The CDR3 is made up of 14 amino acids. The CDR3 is CARSFRGSNEKLFF. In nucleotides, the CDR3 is TGTGCCAGAAGCTTTAGGGGGTCTAATGAAAAACTGTTTTTT.

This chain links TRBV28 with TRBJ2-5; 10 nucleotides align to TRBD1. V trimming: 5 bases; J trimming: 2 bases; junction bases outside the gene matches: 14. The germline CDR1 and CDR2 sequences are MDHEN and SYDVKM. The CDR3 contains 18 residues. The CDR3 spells CASSLRSGTGVRQETQYF. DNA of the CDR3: TGTGCCAGCAGTCTCCGATCGGGGACAGGGGTAAGGCAAGAGACCCAGTACTTC.

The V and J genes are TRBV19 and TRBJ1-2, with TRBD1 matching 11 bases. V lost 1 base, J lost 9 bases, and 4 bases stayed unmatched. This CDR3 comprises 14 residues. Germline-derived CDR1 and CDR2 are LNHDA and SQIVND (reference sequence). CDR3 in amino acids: CASSIGDRGNRYTF. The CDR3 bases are TGTGCCAGTAGTATAGGGGACAGGGGGAACCGCTACACCTTC.

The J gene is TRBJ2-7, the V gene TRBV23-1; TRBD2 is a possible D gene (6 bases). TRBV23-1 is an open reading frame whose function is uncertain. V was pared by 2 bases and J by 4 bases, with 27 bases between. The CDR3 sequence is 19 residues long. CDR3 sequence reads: CASSQLHRPSVRGKYEQYV. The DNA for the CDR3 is TGCGCCAGCAGTCAACTCCATCGCCCATCGGTTCGGGGGAAATACGAGCAGTACGTC.

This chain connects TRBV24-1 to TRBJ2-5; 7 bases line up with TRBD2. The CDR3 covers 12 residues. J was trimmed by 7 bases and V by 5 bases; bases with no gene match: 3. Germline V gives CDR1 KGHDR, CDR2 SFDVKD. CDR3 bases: TGTGCCACCAGTGTCTCGGGGGGGACCCAGTACTTC. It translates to CATSVSGGTQYF.

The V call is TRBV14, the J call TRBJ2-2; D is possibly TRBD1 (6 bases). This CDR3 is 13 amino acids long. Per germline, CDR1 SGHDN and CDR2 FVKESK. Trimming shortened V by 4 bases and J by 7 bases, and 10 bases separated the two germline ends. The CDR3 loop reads CASSRLRGGELFF. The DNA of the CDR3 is TGTGCCAGCAGCCGCCTCAGGGGCGGGGAGCTGTTTTTT.

The CDR3 protein is CASSEPGTSGSYEQYF. CDR3 coding DNA: TGTGCCAGCAGTGAACCCGGGACTAGCGGCTCCTACGAGCAGTACTTC. The genes are TRBV25-1 and TRBJ2-7; 11 nucleotides match TRBD2. The ends lost 2 bases at V and 0 bases at J; junction bases unmatched: 3. CDR1 and CDR2 from the germline V gene are MGHDK and SYGVNS. The CDR3 has 16 amino acids.

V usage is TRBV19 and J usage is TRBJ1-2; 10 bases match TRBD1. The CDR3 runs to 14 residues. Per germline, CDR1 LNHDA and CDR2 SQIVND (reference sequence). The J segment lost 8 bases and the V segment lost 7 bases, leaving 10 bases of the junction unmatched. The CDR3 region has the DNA TGTGCCAGTATTAAACCGGGGACAGGGGCCGGCTACACCTTC. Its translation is CASIKPGTGAGYTF.

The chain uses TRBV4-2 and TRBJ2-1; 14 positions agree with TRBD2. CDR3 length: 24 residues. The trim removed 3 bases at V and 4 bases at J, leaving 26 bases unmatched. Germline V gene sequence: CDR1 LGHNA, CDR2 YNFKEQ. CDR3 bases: TGTGCCAGCAGCCAGCCAGTTTCCGGGACTAGCGGGAGAGGGGTCCCTGATGGATACAATGAGCAGTTCTTC. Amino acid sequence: CASSQPVSGTSGRGVPDGYNEQFF.

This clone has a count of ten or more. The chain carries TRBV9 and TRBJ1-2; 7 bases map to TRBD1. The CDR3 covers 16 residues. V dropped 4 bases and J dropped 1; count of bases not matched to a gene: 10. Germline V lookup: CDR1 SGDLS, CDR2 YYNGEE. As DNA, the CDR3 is TGTGCCAGCAGCCCTTTCGACAGGGCCGGTAACTATGGCTACACCTTC. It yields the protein CASSPFDRAGNYGYTF. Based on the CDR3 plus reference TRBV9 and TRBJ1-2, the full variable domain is DSGVTQTPKHLITATGQRVTLRCSPRSGDLSVYWYQQSLDQGLQFLIQYYNGEERAKGNILERFSAQQFPDLHSELNLSSLELGDSALYFCASSPFDRAGNYGYTFGSGTRLTVV.

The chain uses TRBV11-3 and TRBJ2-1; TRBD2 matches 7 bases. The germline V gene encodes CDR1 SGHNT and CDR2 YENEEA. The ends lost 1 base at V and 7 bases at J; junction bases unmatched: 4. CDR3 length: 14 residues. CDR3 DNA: TGTGCCAGCAGCTTAGGGGTTAGCGGGAATGAGCAGTTCTTC. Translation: CASSLGVSGNEQFF.